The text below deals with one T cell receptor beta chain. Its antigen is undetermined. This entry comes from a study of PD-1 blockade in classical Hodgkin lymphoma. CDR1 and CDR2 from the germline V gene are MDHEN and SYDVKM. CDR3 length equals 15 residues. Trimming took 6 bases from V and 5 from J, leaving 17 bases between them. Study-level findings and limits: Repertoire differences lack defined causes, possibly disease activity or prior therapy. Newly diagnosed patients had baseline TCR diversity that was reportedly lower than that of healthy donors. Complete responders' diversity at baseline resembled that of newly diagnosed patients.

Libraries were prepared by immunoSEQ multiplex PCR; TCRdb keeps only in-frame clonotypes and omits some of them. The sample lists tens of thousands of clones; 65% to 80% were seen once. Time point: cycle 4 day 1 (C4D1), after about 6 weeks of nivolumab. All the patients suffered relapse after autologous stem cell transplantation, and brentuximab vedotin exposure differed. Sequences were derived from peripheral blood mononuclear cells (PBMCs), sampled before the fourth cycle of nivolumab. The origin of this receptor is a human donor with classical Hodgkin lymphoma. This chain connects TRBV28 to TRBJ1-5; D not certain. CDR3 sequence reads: CASRTTRGRDQPQHF. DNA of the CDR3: TGTGCCAGCAGGACTACGCGGGGTCGAGATCAGCCCCAGCATTTT.